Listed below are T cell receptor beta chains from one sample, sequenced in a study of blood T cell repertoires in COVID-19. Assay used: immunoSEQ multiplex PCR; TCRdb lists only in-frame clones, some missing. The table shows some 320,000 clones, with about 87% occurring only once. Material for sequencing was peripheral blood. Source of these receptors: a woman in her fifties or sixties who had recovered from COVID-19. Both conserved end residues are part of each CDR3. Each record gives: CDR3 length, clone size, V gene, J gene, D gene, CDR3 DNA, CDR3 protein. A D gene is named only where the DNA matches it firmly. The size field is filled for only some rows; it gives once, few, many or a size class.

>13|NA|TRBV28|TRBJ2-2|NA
TGTGCCAGCAGTCTACAGTACACCGGGGAGCTGTTTTTT
CASSLQYTGELFF
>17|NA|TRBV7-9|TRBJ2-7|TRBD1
TGTGCCAGCAGCTTAATTCATTCTGGACAGGGGATTTACGAGCAGTACTTC
CASSLIHSGQGIYEQYF
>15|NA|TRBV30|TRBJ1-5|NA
TGTGCCTGGAATTCCCGAGGGAATAGCAATCAGCCCCAGCATTTT
CAWNSRGNSNQPQHF
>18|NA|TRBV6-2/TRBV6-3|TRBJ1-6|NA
TGTGCCAGCAGTTACGATGTCAGAACCAGCTCCTATAATTCACCCCTCCACTTT
CASSYDVRTSSYNSPLHF
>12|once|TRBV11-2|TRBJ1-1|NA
TGTGCCAGCAGTTCGAGAGGGTTTAAAGCTTTCTTT
CASSSRGFKAFF
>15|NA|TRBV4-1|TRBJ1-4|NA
TGCGCCAGCAGCCTCACAGGACCCGCGGGGGAAAAACTGTTTTTT
CASSLTGPAGEKLFF
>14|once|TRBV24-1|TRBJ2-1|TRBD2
TGTGCCACCAGTGGAACTAGCGGGAGTAATGAGCAGTTCTTC
CATSGTSGSNEQFF
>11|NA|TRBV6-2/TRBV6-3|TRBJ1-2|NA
TGTGCCAGCAGTCTGAACTATGGCTACACCTTC
CASSLNYGYTF
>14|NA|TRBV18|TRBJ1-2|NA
TGTGCCAGCTCACCCACCGTCCAGTCAAATGGCTACACCTTC
CASSPTVQSNGYTF
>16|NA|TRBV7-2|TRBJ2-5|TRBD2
TGTGCCAGCAGCTTAAATACCTCCCCCGGGAGGGAGACCCAGTACTTC
CASSLNTSPGRETQYF